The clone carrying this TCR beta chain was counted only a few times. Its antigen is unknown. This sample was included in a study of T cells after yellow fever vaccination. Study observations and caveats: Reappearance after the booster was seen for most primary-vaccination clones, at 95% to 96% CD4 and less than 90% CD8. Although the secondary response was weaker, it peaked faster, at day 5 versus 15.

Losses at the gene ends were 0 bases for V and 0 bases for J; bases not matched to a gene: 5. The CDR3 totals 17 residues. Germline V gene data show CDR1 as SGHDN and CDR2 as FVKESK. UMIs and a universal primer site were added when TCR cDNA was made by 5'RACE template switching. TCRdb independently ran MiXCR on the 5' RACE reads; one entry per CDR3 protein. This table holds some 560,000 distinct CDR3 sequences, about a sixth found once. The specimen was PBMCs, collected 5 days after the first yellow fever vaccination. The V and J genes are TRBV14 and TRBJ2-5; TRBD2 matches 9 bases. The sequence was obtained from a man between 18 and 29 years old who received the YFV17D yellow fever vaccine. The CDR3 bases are TGTGCCAGCAGCCAAGAGTACAGCGGGGGGAACCAAGAGACCCAGTACTTC. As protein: CASSQEYSGGNQETQYF.